This T cell receptor (beta chain) was profiled in a study of cytomegalovirus exposure and HLA in healthy donors. Study-wide context: Early released data had tens of millions of unique TCRs, all coming from HLA-typed donors. Study outcomes and limitations: Near-uniform donor sequencing depth was presumed by presence/absence analyses. The classifier was said to identify cytomegalovirus status with high specificity and sensitivity.

With 3 bases removed from V and 1 base from J, the gap between germline ends came to 10 bases. This CDR3 is 14 amino acids long. Germline lookup yields CDR1 SGHNT and CDR2 YYREEE (reference sequence). Use of 60 Vbeta and 13 Jbeta primers characterized the PCR. Clones were sequenced by immunoSEQ multiplex PCR, and TCRdb holds only the in-frame ones, with some missing. The sample yields under 200,000 clones, around 85% seen once. Note on this clone: As yet, its antigen is unknown.

Sequencing input: PBMCs. This receptor was obtained from a man aged 18 to 35 in good health and CMV-seropositive. V usage is TRBV5-4 and J usage is TRBJ2-5; D might be TRBD2 (5 bases). For the CDR3, the DNA is TGTGCCAGCAGCTCCGCCGGGATCCAAGAGACCCAGTACTTC. Its protein is CASSSAGIQETQYF.